This TCR beta chain appears in the sequencing data of a study of monozygotic twins with inflammatory bowel disease. Incorporation of UMIs carrying a 6-nucleotide sample barcode was performed by template switching. cDNA encoding TCRalpha and TCRbeta underwent two nested PCRs of roughly 16 and 10 cycles, each of which was followed by bead purification. TCRdb reprocessed the 5' RACE reads and reports one entry per CDR3 protein, with no DNA. The specimen's table records 150,000 to 200,000 distinct CDR3 sequences. As for this clonotype: Its antigen is as yet unknown.

Overall study results and limits: Individual T cell subtypes were not distinguishable.

Looked up from germline, CDR1 is KGHSH and CDR2 is LQKENI. This CDR3 spans 14 amino acids. Sequencing was performed on blood. The TCR sequence derives from a human donor with ulcerative colitis or Crohn's disease, or a healthy co-twin of an affected twin (not recorded which). This chain joins TRBV18 and TRBJ2-7; TCRdb calls TRBD1, which cannot be checked without DNA. CDR3 region: CASSPAGESYEQYF.